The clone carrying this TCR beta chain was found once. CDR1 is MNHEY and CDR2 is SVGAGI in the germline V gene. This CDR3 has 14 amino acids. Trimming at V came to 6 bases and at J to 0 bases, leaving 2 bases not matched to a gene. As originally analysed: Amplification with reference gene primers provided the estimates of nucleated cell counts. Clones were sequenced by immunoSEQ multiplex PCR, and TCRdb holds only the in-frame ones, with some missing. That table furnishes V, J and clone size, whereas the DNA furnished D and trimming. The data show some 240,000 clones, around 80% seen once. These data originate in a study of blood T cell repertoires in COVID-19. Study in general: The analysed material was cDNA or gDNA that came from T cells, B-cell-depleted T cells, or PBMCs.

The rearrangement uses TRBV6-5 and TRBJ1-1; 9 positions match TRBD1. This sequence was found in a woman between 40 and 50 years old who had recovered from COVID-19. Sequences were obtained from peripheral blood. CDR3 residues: CASRGTGLNTEAFF. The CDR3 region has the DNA TGTGCCAGCAGGGGGACAGGGCTGAACACTGAAGCTTTCTTT.